These T cell receptor beta chains were read from a single sample in a study of T cell responses to AZD1222 COVID-19 vaccine. Measured with immunoSEQ multiplex PCR; TCRdb has only the in-frame clones, and not every one. In the table there are around 160,000 clones, under 95% of which are singletons. The sample was peripheral blood, taken on day 0 of MenACWY control vaccination. The receptors shown here come from an adult in good health. Both conserved end residues are part of each CDR3. The D gene is left open where the match is weak. A row's size may be missing; if present it is once, few, many or a size class.

V	size	J	D	CDR3	DNA
TRBV5-4	NA	TRBJ2-7	TRBD1	CASSPQGQGTYEQYF	TGTGCCAGCAGCCCGCAGGGACAGGGGACCTACGAGCAGTACTTC
TRBV19	NA	TRBJ1-1	NA	CASSTNIGHSPSTEAFF	TGTGCCAGTAGTACAAATATAGGCCACTCCCCGAGTACTGAAGCTTTCTTT
TRBV27	NA	TRBJ2-7	NA	CASRPLDSSYEQYF	TGTGCCAGCAGGCCCCTCGACAGCTCCTACGAGCAGTACTTC
TRBV6-5	NA	TRBJ1-2	NA	CASSYSGQDRYGYTF	TGTGCCAGCAGTTACTCGGGGCAGGACCGCTATGGCTACACCTTC
TRBV14	NA	TRBJ2-7	NA	CASSHRFSYEQYF	TGTGCCAGCAGCCACAGGTTCTCCTACGAGCAGTACTTC
TRBV29-1	NA	TRBJ2-5	NA	CSVRNSMAGETQYF	TGCAGCGTCCGCAACAGTATGGCGGGAGAGACCCAGTACTTC
TRBV24-1	NA	TRBJ2-7	NA	CATSPGPTYEQYF	TGTGCCACCAGCCCCGGGCCCACCTACGAGCAGTACTTC
TRBV6-5	once	TRBJ2-7	NA	CASTTGSWGYEQYF	TGTGCCAGCACCACCGGGAGTTGGGGCTACGAGCAGTACTTC
TRBV5-6	NA	TRBJ1-2	TRBD1	CASSLDRGNANYGYTF	TGTGCCAGCAGCTTGGACAGGGGGAACGCTAACTATGGCTACACCTTC
TRBV5-4	once	TRBJ2-1	TRBD2	CASSEVAGGKQFF	TGTGCCAGCAGCGAGGTAGCGGGAGGGAAGCAGTTCTTC
TRBV14	many	TRBJ2-2	TRBD1	CASSQEGGLNTGELFF	TGTGCCAGCAGCCAAGAAGGGGGCTTGAACACCGGGGAGCTGTTTTTT
TRBV16	NA	TRBJ1-5	NA	CASSLGYGNQPQHF	TGTGCCAGCAGCCTAGGGTATGGGAATCAGCCCCAGCATTTT
TRBV30	NA	TRBJ1-5	NA	CAWSVRGGNQPQHF	TGTGCCTGGAGTGTACGCGGTGGCAATCAGCCCCAGCATTTT
TRBV3-1/TRBV3-2	NA	TRBJ2-6	NA	CASSQVRTGANVLTF	TGTGCCAGCAGCCAAGTTAGGACTGGGGCCAACGTCCTGACTTTC
TRBV7-9	NA	TRBJ1-2	NA	CASSLGPDYYGYTF	TGTGCCAGCAGCTTAGGGCCGGACTACTATGGCTACACCTTC
TRBV5-8	NA	TRBJ1-1	TRBD1	CASRRQGRWTEAFF	TGTGCCAGCAGACGACAGGGGCGATGGACTGAAGCTTTCTTT
TRBV5-6	NA	TRBJ2-1	NA	CASSHRDEQFF	TGTGCCAGCAGCCACAGGGATGAGCAGTTCTTC
TRBV18	NA	TRBJ1-3	TRBD1	CASSPPTGASFSGNTIYF	TGTGCCAGCTCACCCCCGACAGGGGCGAGCTTCTCTGGAAACACCATATATTTT
TRBV6-6	NA	TRBJ2-7	NA	CASSYSIEGEQYF	TGTGCCAGCAGTTACTCTATAGAGGGGGAGCAGTACTTC
TRBV5-1	NA	TRBJ2-1	TRBD2	CASSNGLADRNEQFF	TGCGCCAGCAGCAACGGACTAGCGGACCGCAATGAGCAGTTCTTC
TRBV4-2	NA	TRBJ1-5	NA	CASSQAQDQPQHF	TGTGCCAGCAGCCAAGCCCAAGATCAGCCCCAGCATTTT
TRBV7-6	NA	TRBJ2-7	TRBD1	CASSARQGAGYEQYF	TGTGCCAGCAGCGCTCGACAGGGGGCTGGGTACGAGCAGTACTTC
TRBV27	NA	TRBJ2-5	NA	CASSFWREETQYF	TGTGCCAGCAGTTTTTGGCGGGAAGAGACCCAGTACTTC
TRBV5-1	NA	TRBJ1-2	NA	CASSFQESNGYTF	TGCGCCAGCAGCTTCCAGGAGTCGAATGGCTACACCTTC
TRBV4-1	NA	TRBJ2-7	TRBD2	CASSQENVIAGEYEQYF	TGCGCCAGCAGCCAAGAAAATGTGATAGCGGGAGAATACGAGCAGTACTTC
TRBV30	once	TRBJ2-7	TRBD1	CAWSHRDRGYEQYF	TGTGCCTGGAGTCACCGGGACAGGGGCTACGAGCAGTACTTC
TRBV6-1	NA	TRBJ2-7	NA	CASSEARANSYEQYF	TGTGCCAGCAGTGAAGCACGGGCCAACTCCTACGAGCAGTACTTC
TRBV11-2	NA	TRBJ1-2	NA	CASSLGRSFNYGYTF	TGTGCCAGCAGCTTGGGGAGGAGTTTCAACTATGGCTACACCTTC
TRBV5-8	NA	TRBJ1-2	NA	CATSRRAGLRYGYTF	TGTGCCACCTCACGTAGGGCAGGGCTACGTTATGGCTACACCTTC
TRBV7-9	NA	TRBJ1-1	NA	CASSLSRAGLMNTEAFF	TGTGCCAGCAGCTTAAGTCGGGCGGGTCTCATGAACACTGAAGCTTTCTTT
TRBV28	NA	TRBJ1-2	NA	CASSLDGNYGYTF	TGTGCCAGCAGTTTGGACGGTAACTATGGCTACACCTTC
TRBV10-3	NA	TRBJ2-2	TRBD1	CAITDDRGHTGELFF	TGTGCCATCACCGATGACAGGGGCCACACCGGGGAGCTGTTTTTT
TRBV3-1/TRBV3-2	NA	TRBJ1-1	NA	CASSHLGGTEAFF	TGTGCCAGCAGCCACCTAGGGGGGACTGAAGCTTTCTTT
TRBV5-1	NA	TRBJ2-1	TRBD2	CASSLGLAGNYEQFF	TGCGCCAGCAGCTTGGGACTAGCGGGGAACTATGAGCAGTTCTTC
TRBV7-9	NA	TRBJ1-2	NA	CASSPSDRSGYTF	TGTGCCAGCAGCCCGTCCGACAGGTCTGGCTACACCTTC
TRBV6-6	NA	TRBJ1-1	NA	CASSLTGGFAFF	TGTGCCAGCAGTTTGACCGGCGGATTCGCTTTCTTT
TRBV5-1	NA	TRBJ2-7	NA	CASASGDEQYF	TGCGCCAGCGCCAGTGGGGACGAGCAGTACTTC
TRBV6-5	NA	TRBJ1-1	NA	CASSTWGRGTEAFF	TGTGCCAGCAGTACCTGGGGGAGGGGGACTGAAGCTTTCTTT
TRBV27	NA	TRBJ2-2	NA	CASGGRQGRSTGELFF	TGTGCCAGCGGGGGGCGACAGGGTCGGAGCACCGGGGAGCTGTTTTTT
TRBV11-2	once	TRBJ2-7	TRBD1	CASSLDWTGVTYEQYF	TGTGCCAGCAGCTTAGATTGGACAGGGGTTACCTACGAGCAGTACTTC
TRBV20-1	NA	TRBJ2-5	NA	CSARGQETQYF	TGCAGTGCTAGAGGCCAAGAGACCCAGTACTTC
TRBV5-1	once	TRBJ1-2	TRBD1	CASSLFVSGTGAGGYTF	TGCGCCAGCAGCTTGTTTGTTTCTGGGACAGGGGCTGGTGGCTACACCTTC
TRBV7-4	NA	TRBJ1-5	TRBD1	CASSLRGNGTGIHQPQHF	TGTGCCAGCAGCTTACGGGGTAACGGGACAGGGATACATCAGCCCCAGCATTTT
TRBV12-3/TRBV12-4	once	TRBJ1-5	NA	CASSFAGDQPQHF	TGTGCCAGCAGTTTTGCTGGAGATCAGCCCCAGCATTTT
TRBV9	NA	TRBJ2-2	TRBD2	CASSGDGLASGELFF	TGTGCCAGCAGCGGGGACGGACTAGCTTCGGGGGAGCTGTTTTTT
TRBV18	NA	TRBJ1-1	NA	CASSPAGTNTEAFF	TGTGCCAGCTCACCGGCAGGGACCAACACTGAAGCTTTCTTT
TRBV10-1	few	TRBJ2-2	TRBD1	CASRDRDTGELFF	TGCGCCAGCAGAGACAGGGACACCGGGGAGCTGTTTTTT
TRBV18	once	TRBJ2-1	TRBD2	CASSPPGLAGGSYNEQFF	TGTGCCAGCTCACCACCGGGACTAGCGGGAGGATCTTACAATGAGCAGTTCTTC
TRBV18	NA	TRBJ1-1	NA	CASSPNPRATEAFF	TGTGCCAGCTCACCGAACCCCCGGGCCACTGAAGCTTTCTTT
TRBV6-5	once	TRBJ2-7	NA	CASGYGLTYEQYF	TGTGCCAGCGGTTACGGACTAACCTACGAGCAGTACTTC
TRBV4-1	NA	TRBJ1-6	NA	CASSSSSPPLHF	TGCGCCAGCAGCAGTAGTAGCCCACCCCTCCACTTT
TRBV20-1	NA	TRBJ1-2	NA	CSAPGTSGYTF	TGCAGTGCCCCGGGGACTTCTGGCTACACCTTC
TRBV19	NA	TRBJ1-2	NA	CASIGRGEDYGYTF	TGTGCCAGTATTGGAAGGGGCGAGGACTATGGCTACACCTTC